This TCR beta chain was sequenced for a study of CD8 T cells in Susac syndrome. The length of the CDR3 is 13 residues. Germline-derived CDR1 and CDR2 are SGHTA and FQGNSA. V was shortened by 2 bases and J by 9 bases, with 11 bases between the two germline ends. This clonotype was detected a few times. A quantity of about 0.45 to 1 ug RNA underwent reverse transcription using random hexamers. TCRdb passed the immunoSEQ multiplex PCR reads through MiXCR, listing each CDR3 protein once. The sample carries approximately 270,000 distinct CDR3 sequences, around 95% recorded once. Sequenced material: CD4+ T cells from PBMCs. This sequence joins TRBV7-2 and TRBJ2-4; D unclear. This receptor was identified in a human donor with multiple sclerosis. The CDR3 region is CASSLWVGSIQYF. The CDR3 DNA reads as TGTGCCAGCAGCTTATGGGTTGGGTCCATTCAGTACTTC.